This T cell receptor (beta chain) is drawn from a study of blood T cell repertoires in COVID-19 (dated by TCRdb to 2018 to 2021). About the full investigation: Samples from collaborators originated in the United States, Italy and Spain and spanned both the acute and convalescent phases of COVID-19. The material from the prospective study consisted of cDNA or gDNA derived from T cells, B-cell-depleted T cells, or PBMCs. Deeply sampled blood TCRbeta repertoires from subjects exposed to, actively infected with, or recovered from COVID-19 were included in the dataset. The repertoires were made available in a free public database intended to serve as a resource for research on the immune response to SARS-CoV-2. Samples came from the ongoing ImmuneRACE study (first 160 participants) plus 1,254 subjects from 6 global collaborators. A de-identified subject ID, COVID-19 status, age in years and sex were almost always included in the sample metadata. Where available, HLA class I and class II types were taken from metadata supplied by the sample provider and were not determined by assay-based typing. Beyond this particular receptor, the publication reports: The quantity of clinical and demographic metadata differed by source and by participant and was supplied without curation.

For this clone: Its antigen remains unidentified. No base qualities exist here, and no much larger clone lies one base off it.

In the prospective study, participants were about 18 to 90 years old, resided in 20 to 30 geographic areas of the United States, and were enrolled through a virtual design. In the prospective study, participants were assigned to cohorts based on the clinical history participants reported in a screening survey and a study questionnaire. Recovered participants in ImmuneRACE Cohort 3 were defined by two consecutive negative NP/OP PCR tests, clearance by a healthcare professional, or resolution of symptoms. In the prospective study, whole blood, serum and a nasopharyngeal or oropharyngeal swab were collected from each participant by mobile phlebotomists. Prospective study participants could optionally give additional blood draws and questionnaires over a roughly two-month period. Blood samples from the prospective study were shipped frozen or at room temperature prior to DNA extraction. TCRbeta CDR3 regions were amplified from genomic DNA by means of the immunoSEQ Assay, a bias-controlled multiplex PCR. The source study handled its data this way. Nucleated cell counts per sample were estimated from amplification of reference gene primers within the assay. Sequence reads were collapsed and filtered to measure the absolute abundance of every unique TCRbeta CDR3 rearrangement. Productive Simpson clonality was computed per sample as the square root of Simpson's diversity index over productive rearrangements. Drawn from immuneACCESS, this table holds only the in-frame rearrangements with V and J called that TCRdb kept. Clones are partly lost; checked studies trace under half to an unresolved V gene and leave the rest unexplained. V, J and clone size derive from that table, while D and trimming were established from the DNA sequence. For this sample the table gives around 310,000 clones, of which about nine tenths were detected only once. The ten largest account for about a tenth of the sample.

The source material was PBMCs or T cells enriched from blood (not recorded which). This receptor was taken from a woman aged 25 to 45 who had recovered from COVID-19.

At the DNA level, the sequence is TGCAGCGTTGAAGAACAGGGATTGGGCACTGAAGCTTTCTTT. The translation is CSVEEQGLGTEAFF. Here the chain combines TRBV29-1 and TRBJ1-1; the D gene is possibly TRBD1, with 6 bases matching. Trimming costs V 0 bases and J 4 bases, and their ends lie 12 bases apart. The germline V gene yields SQVTM for CDR1 and ANQGSEA for CDR2. The CDR3 has 14 amino acids, counting the end cysteine and phenylalanine. Left in the record is the CDR3 DNA by itself, 42 bases read in frame from the first base.